A selection of T cell receptor beta chains follows, all from one sample in a study of T cells after yellow fever vaccination. TCRdb called the 5' RACE reads again in MiXCR, with one record for every CDR3 protein. The table includes approximately 300,000 distinct CDR3 sequences, around 6.8% detected once. Specimen: PBMCs, collected 35 to 50 days after the first yellow fever vaccination. The receptor source for this set is a man aged 18 to 30 who received the YFV17D yellow fever vaccine. The CDR3 runs from the conserved cysteine through the conserved F or W. The D gene is left open where the match is weak. Not all rows give a size; the values are once, few, many and, for expanded clones, a class.

few | - | TRBJ1-2 | TRBV7-9 | CASSLGGGAAYGYTF | TGTGCCAGCAGCTTGGGGGGCGGGGCCGCCTATGGCTACACCTTC
few | - | TRBJ1-1 | TRBV9 | CASSVGVRDTEAFF | TGTGCCAGCAGCGTTGGGGTAAGGGACACTGAAGCTTTCTTT
many | - | TRBJ1-6 | TRBV7-2 | CASSRGSGDNSPLHF | TGTGCCAGCAGCCGCGGTTCAGGGGATAATTCACCCCTCCACTTT
- | - | TRBJ1-2 | TRBV7-8 | CASSYSGQSNPRYTF | TGTGCCAGCAGCTACTCAGGACAGTCCAATCCCCGTTACACCTTC
- | - | TRBJ1-1 | TRBV4-1 | CASSQGVDDTEAFF | TGCGCCAGCAGCCAAGGGGTGGACGACACTGAAGCTTTCTTT
few | TRBD1 | TRBJ1-2 | TRBV4-2 | CASSLQGKKQEVYGYTF | TGTGCCAGCAGCTTACAGGGGAAAAAGCAGGAAGTCTATGGCTACACCTTC
few | - | TRBJ2-3 | TRBV20-1 | CSARETARGDTQYF | TGCAGTGCTAGAGAAACGGCTAGGGGGGATACGCAGTATTTT
- | - | TRBJ2-7 | TRBV7-9 | CASSTLSSSYEQYF | TGTGCCAGCAGCACCTTAAGCAGCTCCTACGAGCAGTACTTC
- | TRBD2 | TRBJ2-3 | TRBV19 | CASSPRGSGAHTQYF | TGTGCCAGTAGTCCCCGTGGGAGCGGGGCACATACGCAGTATTTT
few | TRBD1 | TRBJ2-1 | TRBV4-2 | CASSPTGQGNNEQFF | TGTGCCAGCAGCCCAACGGGACAGGGCAACAATGAGCAGTTCTTC
few | - | TRBJ2-2 | TRBV28 | CASSPIPVTGELFF | TGTGCCAGCAGCCCGATCCCGGTGACCGGGGAGCTGTTTTTT
few | TRBD1 | TRBJ2-5 | TRBV3-1 | CASSQTRTGGLETQYF | TGTGCCAGCAGCCAAACCCGGACAGGGGGCTTAGAGACCCAGTACTTC
few | TRBD1 | TRBJ2-2 | TRBV12-3/TRBV12-4 | CASSTSTGQSGELFF | TGTGCCAGCAGTACCTCGACAGGGCAGAGCGGGGAGCTGTTTTTT
many | TRBD2 | TRBJ2-5 | TRBV5-5 | CASSAGTSQSYQETQYF | TGTGCCAGCAGCGCCGGGACTAGCCAATCATACCAAGAGACCCAGTACTTC
few | - | TRBJ2-5 | TRBV7-3 | CASSPSGGSPEAQYF | TGTGCCAGCAGCCCCAGTGGGGGGAGCCCTGAGGCCCAGTACTTC
- | TRBD2 | TRBJ2-7 | TRBV9 | CASSAGTSAGYEQYF | TGTGCCAGCAGCGCTGGGACTAGCGCTGGCTACGAGCAGTACTTC
few | - | TRBJ2-5 | TRBV7-8 | CASSLAVRGDPHETQYF | TGTGCCAGCAGCTTAGCTGTCAGGGGAGACCCCCATGAGACCCAGTACTTC
few | TRBD1 | TRBJ2-7 | TRBV4-3 | CASSQSPGQGSEQYF | TGCGCCAGCAGCCAAAGTCCGGGACAGGGAAGCGAGCAGTACTTC
- | - | TRBJ1-1 | TRBV7-2 | CASSLVDGTEAFF | TGTGCCAGCAGCTTAGTTGACGGCACTGAAGCTTTCTTT
- | - | TRBJ2-2 | TRBV4-2 | CASSQVPIGDPTGELFF | TGTGCCAGCAGCCAAGTCCCCATAGGCGACCCCACCGGGGAGCTGTTTTTT
- | - | TRBJ2-1 | TRBV5-4 | CASSQLVGRSYNEQFF | TGTGCCAGCAGCCAATTGGTGGGTCGATCCTACAATGAGCAGTTCTTC
few | - | TRBJ1-1 | TRBV6-1 | CASREGRSEAFF | TGTGCCAGCAGAGAAGGCCGGTCTGAAGCTTTCTTT
few | - | TRBJ1-2 | TRBV7-2 | CASSFRGTPPMGYTF | TGTGCCAGCAGCTTTCGCGGTACTCCCCCCATGGGCTACACCTTC
few | TRBD1 | TRBJ1-2 | TRBV7-2 | CASSLTLDRAGYTF | TGTGCCAGCAGCTTAACTCTTGACAGGGCTGGCTACACCTTC